The 8 T cell receptor beta chains in this list originate from one sample, sequenced in a study of cytomegalovirus exposure and HLA in healthy donors. Both 60 Vbeta primers and 13 Jbeta primers went into the PCR. Assay used: immunoSEQ multiplex PCR; TCRdb lists only in-frame clones, some missing. Of over 100,000 clones listed, roughly 70% are singletons. The specimen was PBMCs. Every receptor here comes from a man younger than 45 in good health and CMV-seropositive.

The rearrangement uses TRBV6-5 and TRBJ1-2, with 11 bases identical to TRBD1. Per the germline V gene, CDR1 is MNHEY and CDR2 is SVGAGI. This CDR3 contains 12 residues. Unmatched junction bases numbered 5, after V lost 8 bases and J lost 9 bases. CDR3 residues: CASFRDRGSYTF. Written as DNA, the CDR3 is TGTGCCAGCTTCCGGGACAGGGGGAGCTACACCTTC.

This clone was counted only a few times. The rearrangement joins TRBV5-4 to TRBJ1-6; a weak D match, TRBD1 (5 bases). CDR3 size: 15 residues. Looked up from germline, CDR1 is SGHNT and CDR2 is YYREEE (reference sequence). Between the trimmed V and J ends, which lost 2 bases and 7 bases, there was a span of 13 bases. The CDR3, as DNA: TGTGCCAGCAGCTTTTTTCCAGGGTCCAATTCACCCCTCCACTTT. Translated: CASSFFPGSNSPLHF.

The V gene is TRBV6-5, the J gene TRBJ2-7; 9 bases match TRBD1. CDR3 size: 16 residues. V shed 4 bases and J 2 bases; nucleotides not matched to a gene: 9. Germline V gene sequence: CDR1 MNHEY, CDR2 SVGAGI. CDR3 in DNA: TGTGCCAGCAGTTTGTCGACAGGGGGGGATCCCTACGAGCAGTACTTC. Protein: CASSLSTGGDPYEQYF.

The rearrangement uses TRBV7-9 and TRBJ2-7; no clear D. This CDR3 comprises 13 residues. Germline values: CDR1 SEHNR, CDR2 FQNEAQ (reference sequence). V lost 10 bases and J 0 bases, leaving 13 bases between the germline ends. CDR3 loop: CATSLVGSYEQYF. The CDR3 DNA reads as TGTGCCACCTCCTTAGTTGGCTCCTACGAGCAGTACTTC.

This chain connects TRBV27 to TRBJ2-6, with D hard to call. The length of the CDR3 is 15 residues. CDR1 is MNHEY, CDR2 SMNVEV, per germline (reference sequence). V was shortened by 6 bases and J by 0 bases, with 9 bases between the two germline ends. The CDR3 reads CASRVSDSGANVLTF. The CDR3 DNA reads TGTGCCAGCAGGGTCAGTGACTCTGGGGCCAACGTCCTGACTTTC.

This chain links TRBV6-1 with TRBJ2-5, with 10 bases that match TRBD1. Judging by the DNA end, TRBJ2-7 fits better; the J call may be wrong. Germline-derived CDR1 and CDR2 are MNHNS and SASEGT. The CDR3 totals 13 residues. This chain's CDR3 is CASNRDRGYEQYF. CDR3 DNA sequence: TGTGCCAGCAACCGGGACAGGGGTTACGAGCAGTACTTC.

The J gene is TRBJ2-2, the V gene TRBV29-1; 8 bases map to TRBD1. Looked up from germline, CDR1 is SQVTM and CDR2 is ANQGSEA. This CDR3 contains 15 residues. V was pared by 3 bases and J by 5 bases, with 8 bases of the junction left unmatched. CDR3 DNA sequence: TGCAGCGTTGACGGGCCAGGGGGCAGAACCGGGGAGCTGTTTTTT. Its protein is CSVDGPGGRTGELFF.

The chain combines TRBV2 with TRBJ1-3; D remains unclear. The ends were cut back, 7 bases at V and 0 bases at J, with 4 bases in the middle. CDR3 size: 12 residues. Germline V lookup: CDR1 SNHLY, CDR2 FYNNEI. The DNA of the CDR3 is TGTGCCAGCATTAGCTCTGGAAACACCATATATTTT. As protein: CASISSGNTIYF.